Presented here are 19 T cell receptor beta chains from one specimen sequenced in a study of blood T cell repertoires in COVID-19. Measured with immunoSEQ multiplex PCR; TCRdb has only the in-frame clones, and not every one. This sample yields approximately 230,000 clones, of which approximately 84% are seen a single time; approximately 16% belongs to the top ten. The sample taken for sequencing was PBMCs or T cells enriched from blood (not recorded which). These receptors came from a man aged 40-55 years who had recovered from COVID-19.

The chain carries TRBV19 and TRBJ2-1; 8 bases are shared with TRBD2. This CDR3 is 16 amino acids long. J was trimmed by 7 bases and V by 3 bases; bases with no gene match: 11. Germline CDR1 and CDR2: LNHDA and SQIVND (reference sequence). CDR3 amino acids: CASSILDGRAGNEQFF. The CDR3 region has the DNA TGTGCCAGTAGTATCCTTGACGGGAGGGCCGGTAATGAGCAGTTCTTC.

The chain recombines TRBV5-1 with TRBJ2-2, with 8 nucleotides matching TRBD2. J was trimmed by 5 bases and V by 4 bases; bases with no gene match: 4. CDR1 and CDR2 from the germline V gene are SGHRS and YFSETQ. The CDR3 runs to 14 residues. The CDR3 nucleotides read TGCGCCAGCAGCCGGGAGGGAGGGACCGGGGAGCTGTTTTTT. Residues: CASSREGGTGELFF.

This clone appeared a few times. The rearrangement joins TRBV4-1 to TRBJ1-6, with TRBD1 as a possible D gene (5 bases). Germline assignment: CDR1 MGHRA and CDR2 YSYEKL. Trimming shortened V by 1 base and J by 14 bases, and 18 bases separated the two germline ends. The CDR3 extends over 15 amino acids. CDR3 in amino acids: CASSQVFLSGGSLHF. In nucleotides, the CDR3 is TGCGCCAGCAGCCAAGTTTTCCTCTCCGGGGGTTCCCTCCACTTT.

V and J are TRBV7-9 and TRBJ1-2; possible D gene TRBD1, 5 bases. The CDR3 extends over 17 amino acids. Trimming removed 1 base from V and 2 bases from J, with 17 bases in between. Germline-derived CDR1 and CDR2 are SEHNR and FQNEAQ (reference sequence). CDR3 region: CASSLGHGGLGNYGYTF. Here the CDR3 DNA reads TGTGCCAGCAGCTTAGGGCACGGGGGTCTCGGGAACTATGGCTACACCTTC.

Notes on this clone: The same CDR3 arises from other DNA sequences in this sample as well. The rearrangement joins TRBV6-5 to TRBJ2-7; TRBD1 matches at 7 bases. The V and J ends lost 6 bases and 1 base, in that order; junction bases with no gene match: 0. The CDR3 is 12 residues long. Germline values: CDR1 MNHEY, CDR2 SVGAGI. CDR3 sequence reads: CASRTGSYEQYF. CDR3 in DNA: TGTGCCAGCAGGACAGGGTCCTACGAGCAGTACTTC.

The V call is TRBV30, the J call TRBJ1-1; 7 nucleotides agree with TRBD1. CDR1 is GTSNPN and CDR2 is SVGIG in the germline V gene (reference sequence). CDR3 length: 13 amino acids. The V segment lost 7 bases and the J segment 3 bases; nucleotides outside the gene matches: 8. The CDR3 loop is CAFTQGVHTEAFF. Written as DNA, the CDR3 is TGTGCCTTTACCCAGGGGGTACACACTGAAGCTTTCTTT. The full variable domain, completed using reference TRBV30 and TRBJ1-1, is SQTIHQWPATLVQPVGSPLSLECTVEGTSNPNLYWYRQAAGRGLQLLFYSVGIGQISSEVPQNLSASRPQDRQFILSSKKLLLSDSGFYLCAFTQGVHTEAFFGQGTRLTVV.

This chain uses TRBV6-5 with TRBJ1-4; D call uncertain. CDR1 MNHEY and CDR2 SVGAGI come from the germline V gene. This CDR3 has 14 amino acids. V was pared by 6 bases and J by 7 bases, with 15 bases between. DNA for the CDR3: TGTGCCAGCAGGCGGGGTTCTAGCGGTGAAAAACTGTTTTTT. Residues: CASRRGSSGEKLFF.

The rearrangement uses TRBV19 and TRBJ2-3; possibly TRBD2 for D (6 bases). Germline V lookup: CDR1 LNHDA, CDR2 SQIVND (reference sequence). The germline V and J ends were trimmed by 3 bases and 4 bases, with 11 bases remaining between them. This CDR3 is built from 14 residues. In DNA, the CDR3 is TGTGCCAGTAGTATTCGGGGGAAGGCAGATACGCAGTATTTT. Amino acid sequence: CASSIRGKADTQYF.

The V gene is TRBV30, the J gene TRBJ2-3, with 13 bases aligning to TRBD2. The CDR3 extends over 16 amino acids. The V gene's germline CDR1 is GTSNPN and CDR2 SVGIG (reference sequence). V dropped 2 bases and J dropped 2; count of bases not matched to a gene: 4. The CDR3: CAWSLGLAGSTDTQYF. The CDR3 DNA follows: TGTGCCTGGAGTTTGGGACTAGCGGGGTCCACAGATACGCAGTATTTT.

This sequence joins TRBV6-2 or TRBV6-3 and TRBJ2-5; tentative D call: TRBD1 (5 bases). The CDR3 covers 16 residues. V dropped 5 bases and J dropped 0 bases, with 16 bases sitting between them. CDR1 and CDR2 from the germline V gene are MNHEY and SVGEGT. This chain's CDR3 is CASSLMTASYQETQYF. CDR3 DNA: TGTGCCAGCAGTCTTATGACAGCTTCGTACCAAGAGACCCAGTACTTC.

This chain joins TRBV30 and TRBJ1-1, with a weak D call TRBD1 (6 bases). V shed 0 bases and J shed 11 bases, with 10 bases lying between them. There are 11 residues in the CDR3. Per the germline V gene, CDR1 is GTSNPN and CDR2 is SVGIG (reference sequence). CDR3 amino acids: CAWSVQGEAFF. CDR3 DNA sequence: TGTGCCTGGAGTGTACAGGGAGAGGCTTTCTTT.

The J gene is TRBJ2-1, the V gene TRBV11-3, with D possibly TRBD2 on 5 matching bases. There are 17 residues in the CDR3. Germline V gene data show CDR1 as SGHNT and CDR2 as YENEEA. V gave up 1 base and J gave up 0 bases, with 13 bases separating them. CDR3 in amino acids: CASSLGLATSSYNEQFF. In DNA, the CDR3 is TGTGCCAGCAGCTTAGGATTAGCGACAAGCTCCTACAATGAGCAGTTCTTC.

CDR3 protein: CASSVVPSSGSSDTQYF. The CDR3 coding sequence is TGTGCCAGCAGCGTAGTTCCCTCTAGCGGGAGTTCAGATACGCAGTATTTT. The chain couples TRBV9 to TRBJ2-3; TRBD2 aligns across 10 bases. CDR1 SGDLS and CDR2 YYNGEE come from the germline V gene. This CDR3 has 17 residues. V was clipped by 0 bases and J by 4 bases; unmatched bases: 8.

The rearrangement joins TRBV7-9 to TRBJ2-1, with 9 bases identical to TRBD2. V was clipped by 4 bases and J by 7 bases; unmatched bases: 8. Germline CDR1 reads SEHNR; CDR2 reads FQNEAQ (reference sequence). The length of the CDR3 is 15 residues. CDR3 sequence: CASSSRGLAGNEQFF. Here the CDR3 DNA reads TGTGCCAGCAGCTCCCGAGGGCTAGCGGGGAATGAGCAGTTCTTC. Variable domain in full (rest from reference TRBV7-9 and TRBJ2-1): DTGVSQNPRHKITKRGQNVTFRCDPISEHNRLYWYRQTLGQGPEFLTYFQNEAQLEKSRLLSDRFSAERPKGSFSTLEIQRTEQGDSAMYLCASSSRGLAGNEQFFGPGTRLTVL.

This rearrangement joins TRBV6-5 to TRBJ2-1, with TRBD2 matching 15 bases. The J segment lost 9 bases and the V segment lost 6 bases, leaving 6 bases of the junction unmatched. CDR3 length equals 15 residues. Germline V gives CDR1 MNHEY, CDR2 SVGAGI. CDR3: CASSPGLAGGREQFF. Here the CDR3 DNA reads TGTGCCAGCAGCCCGGGACTAGCGGGAGGTCGTGAGCAGTTCTTC.

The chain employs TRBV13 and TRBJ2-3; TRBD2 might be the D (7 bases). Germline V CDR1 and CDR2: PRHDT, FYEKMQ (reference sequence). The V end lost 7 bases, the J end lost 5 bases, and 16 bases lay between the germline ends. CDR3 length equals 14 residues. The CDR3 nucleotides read TGTGCCAGCAAGAAGGGGGGGCAGGGAGATACGCAGTATTTT. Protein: CASKKGGQGDTQYF.

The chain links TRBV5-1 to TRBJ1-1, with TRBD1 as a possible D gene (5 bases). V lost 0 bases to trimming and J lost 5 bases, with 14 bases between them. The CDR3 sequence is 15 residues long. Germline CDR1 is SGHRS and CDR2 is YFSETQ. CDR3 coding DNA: TGCGCCAGCAGCTTGGGGTCGGACCGGGGGACTGAAGCTTTCTTT. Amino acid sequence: CASSLGSDRGTEAFF.

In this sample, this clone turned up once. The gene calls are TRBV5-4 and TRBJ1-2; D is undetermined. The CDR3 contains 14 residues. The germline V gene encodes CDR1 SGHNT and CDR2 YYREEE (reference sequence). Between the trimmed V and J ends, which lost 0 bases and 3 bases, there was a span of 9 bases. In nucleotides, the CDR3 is TGTGCCAGCAGCTTGGGGCGGCGGGACTATGGCTACACCTTC. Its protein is CASSLGRRDYGYTF.

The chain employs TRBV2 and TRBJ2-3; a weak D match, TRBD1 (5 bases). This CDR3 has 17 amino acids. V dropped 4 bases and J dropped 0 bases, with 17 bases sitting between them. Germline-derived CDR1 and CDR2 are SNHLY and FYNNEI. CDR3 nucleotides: TGTGCCAGCAGTGCGTATAGACCCCACAGGAGCACAGATACGCAGTATTTT. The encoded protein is CASSAYRPHRSTDTQYF.